A selection of T cell receptor beta chains follows, all from one sample in a study of blood T cell repertoires in COVID-19. The repertoire was sequenced with immunoSEQ multiplex PCR; TCRdb's copy has only in-frame clones and lacks some. The top ten clones hold more than 5.5% of a sample with under 300,000 clones, 83% of them seen once. The sequenced sample consisted of peripheral blood. Receptors were obtained from a human donor in a cohort sampled during active COVID-19. CDR3s include the opening cysteine and the closing phenylalanine or tryptophan. A D gene is named only where the DNA matches it firmly. Clone sizes are given selectively: once, few, many, or a class where the clone is expanded.

DNA | CDR3 | V | D | length | size | J
TGTGCCAGCAGTACCCGGGGGGGTGGGGGATATAATTCACCCCTCCACTTT | CASSTRGGGGYNSPLHF | TRBV28 | NA | 17 | NA | TRBJ1-6
TGTGCCAGTAGTATTAAGCGGGGCGGTGGCGAGCAGTACTTC | CASSIKRGGGEQYF | TRBV19 | TRBD2 | 14 | few | TRBJ2-7
TGTGCCAGCAGTGAAACAGGGTTGAGGAACACTGAAGCTTTCTTT | CASSETGLRNTEAFF | TRBV2 | NA | 15 | NA | TRBJ1-1
TGTGCCAGCAGTCGGGGCTACGAGCAGTACTTC | CASSRGYEQYF | TRBV6-4 | NA | 11 | many | TRBJ2-7
TGTGCCAGTAGCCTACAGGGGGCGCAGGAGCAGTACTTC | CASSLQGAQEQYF | TRBV19 | TRBD1 | 13 | NA | TRBJ2-7
TGTGCCAGCAGCCTGGACAGGTCGTATGGCTACACCTTC | CASSLDRSYGYTF | TRBV2 | TRBD1 | 13 | NA | TRBJ1-2
TGTGCCAGCAGACGGGACTTCAGCTCCTACGAGCAGTACTTC | CASRRDFSSYEQYF | TRBV6-5 | NA | 14 | NA | TRBJ2-7
TGTGCCAGCAGCCCATCTCGACAGGGCACTGAAGCTTTCTTT | CASSPSRQGTEAFF | TRBV7-9 | TRBD1 | 14 | NA | TRBJ1-1
TGTGCCAGCAGCTTGAATCCGGGGGTGAGGGAGGATACGCAGTATTTT | CASSLNPGVREDTQYF | TRBV5-4 | NA | 16 | NA | TRBJ2-3
TGTGCCAGCAGCCAAAGGGACAGGGCTACCGGGGAGCTGTTTTTT | CASSQRDRATGELFF | TRBV7-6 | TRBD1 | 15 | NA | TRBJ2-2
TGTGCCAGCAGTTACTTCGGGGGTTCCAATCAGCCCCAGCATTTT | CASSYFGGSNQPQHF | TRBV6-7 | NA | 15 | NA | TRBJ1-5
TGCGCCAGCAGCTGGTCCTCCGACAGGGGGAGGGCCTACGAGCAGTACTTC | CASSWSSDRGRAYEQYF | TRBV5-1 | TRBD1 | 17 | NA | TRBJ2-7
TGTGCCAGCAGTGAGGCTAGTAGAAATACGCAGTATTTT | CASSEASRNTQYF | TRBV2 | NA | 13 | NA | TRBJ2-3
TGTGCCAGCAGCTCGAGGGGGTCAGCCCGTAATGAAAAACTGTTTTTT | CASSSRGSARNEKLFF | TRBV11-2 | NA | 16 | NA | TRBJ1-4
TGTGCCATCAGCGGGGAGAAAGCAACTAATGAAAAACTGTTTTTT | CAISGEKATNEKLFF | TRBV10-3 | NA | 15 | NA | TRBJ1-4
TGTGCCAGCAGCTCCTACGCGGATACGCAGTATTTT | CASSSYADTQYF | TRBV7-2 | NA | 12 | NA | TRBJ2-3
TGTGCCAGCTCACCACGAAGCGGGGGCCTGAACACTGAAGCTTTCTTT | CASSPRSGGLNTEAFF | TRBV18 | NA | 16 | NA | TRBJ1-1
TGTGCCAGCAGTGACCGGACAGGGGGAATTACTGAAGCTTTCTTT | CASSDRTGGITEAFF | TRBV25-1 | TRBD1 | 15 | NA | TRBJ1-1
TGCAGCGTTCAGAAGGTAACGGGGGGTGAGCAGTTCTTC | CSVQKVTGGEQFF | TRBV29-1 | TRBD2 | 13 | NA | TRBJ2-1
TGTGCCAGTAACAGGCGGCGATACAATCAGCCCCAGCATTTT | CASNRRRYNQPQHF | TRBV19 | NA | 14 | NA | TRBJ1-5
TGTGCTAGTGGTTTGGGACAGGGAGTCGAGACCCAGTACTTC | CASGLGQGVETQYF | TRBV12-5 | TRBD1 | 14 | NA | TRBJ2-5
TGTGCCAGCAGCCCGACCAGGGGGAAGGGCGCTGAAGCTTTCTTT | CASSPTRGKGAEAFF | TRBV7-8 | TRBD1 | 15 | few | TRBJ1-1
TGTGCCAGCAGTTACCGGGGTGAGCAGTTCTTC | CASSYRGEQFF | TRBV12-3/TRBV12-4 | NA | 11 | NA | TRBJ2-1